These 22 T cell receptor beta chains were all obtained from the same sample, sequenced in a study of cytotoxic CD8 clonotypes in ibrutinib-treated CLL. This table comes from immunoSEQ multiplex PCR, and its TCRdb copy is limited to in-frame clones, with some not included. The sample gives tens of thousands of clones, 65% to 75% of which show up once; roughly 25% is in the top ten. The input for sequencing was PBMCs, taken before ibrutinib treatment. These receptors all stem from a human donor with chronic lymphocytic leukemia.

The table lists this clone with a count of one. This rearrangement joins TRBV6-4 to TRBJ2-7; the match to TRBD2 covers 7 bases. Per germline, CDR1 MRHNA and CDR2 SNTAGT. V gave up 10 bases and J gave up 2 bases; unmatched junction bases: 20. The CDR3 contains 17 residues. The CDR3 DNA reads TGTGCCACTACCGACCTACGGAGACTAGCCGTAACCTACGAGCAGTACTTC. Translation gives CATTDLRRLAVTYEQYF.

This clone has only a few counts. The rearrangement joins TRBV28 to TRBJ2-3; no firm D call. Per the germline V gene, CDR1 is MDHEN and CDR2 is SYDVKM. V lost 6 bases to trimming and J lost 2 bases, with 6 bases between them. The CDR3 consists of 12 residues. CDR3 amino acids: CASRLNTDTQYF. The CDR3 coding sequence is TGTGCCAGCAGGTTGAACACAGATACGCAGTATTTT.

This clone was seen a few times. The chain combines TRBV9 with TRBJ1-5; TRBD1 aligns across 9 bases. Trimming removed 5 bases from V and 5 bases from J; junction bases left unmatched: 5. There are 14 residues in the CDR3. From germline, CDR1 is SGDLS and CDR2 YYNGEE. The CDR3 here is CASSLTGGDQPQHF. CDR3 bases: TGTGCCAGCAGTCTAACAGGGGGCGATCAGCCCCAGCATTTT.

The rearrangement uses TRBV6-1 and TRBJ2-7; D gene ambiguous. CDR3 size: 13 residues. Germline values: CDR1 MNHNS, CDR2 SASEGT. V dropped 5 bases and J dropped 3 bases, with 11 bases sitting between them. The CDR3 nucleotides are TGTGCCAGCAGTTGGGGTTACCTCTACGAGCAGTACTTC. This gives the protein CASSWGYLYEQYF.

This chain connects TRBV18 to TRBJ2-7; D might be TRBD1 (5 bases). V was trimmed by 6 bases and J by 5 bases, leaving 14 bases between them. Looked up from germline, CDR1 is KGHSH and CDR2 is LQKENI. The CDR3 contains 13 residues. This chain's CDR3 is CASSSLGADEQYF. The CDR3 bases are TGTGCCAGCTCCTCGTTAGGGGCGGACGAGCAGTACTTC.

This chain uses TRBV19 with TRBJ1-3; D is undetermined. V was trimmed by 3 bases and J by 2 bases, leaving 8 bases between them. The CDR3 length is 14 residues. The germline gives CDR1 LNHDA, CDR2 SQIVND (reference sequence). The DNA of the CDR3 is TGTGCCAGTAGTATGTCCCAACCTGGAAACACCATATATTTT. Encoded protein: CASSMSQPGNTIYF.

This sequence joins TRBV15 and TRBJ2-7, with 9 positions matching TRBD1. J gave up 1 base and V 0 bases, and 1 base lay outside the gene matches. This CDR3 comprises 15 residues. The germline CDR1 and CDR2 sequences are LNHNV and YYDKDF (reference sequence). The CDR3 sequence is CATSREGTGSYEQYF. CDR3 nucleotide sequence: TGTGCCACCAGCAGAGAGGGGACAGGGTCCTACGAGCAGTACTTC.

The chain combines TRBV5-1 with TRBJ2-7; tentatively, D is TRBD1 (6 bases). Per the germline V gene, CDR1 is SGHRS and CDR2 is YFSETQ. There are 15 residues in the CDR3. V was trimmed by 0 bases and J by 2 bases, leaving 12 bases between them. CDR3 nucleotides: TGCGCCAGCAGCTTGGCTCAGGGGTTCACCTACGAGCAGTACTTC. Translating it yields CASSLAQGFTYEQYF.

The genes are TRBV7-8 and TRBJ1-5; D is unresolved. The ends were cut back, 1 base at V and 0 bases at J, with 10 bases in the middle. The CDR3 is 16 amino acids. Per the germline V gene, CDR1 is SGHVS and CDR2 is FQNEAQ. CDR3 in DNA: TGTGCCAGCAGCTTAGAGCTCCGGGATAGCAATCAGCCCCAGCATTTT. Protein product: CASSLELRDSNQPQHF.

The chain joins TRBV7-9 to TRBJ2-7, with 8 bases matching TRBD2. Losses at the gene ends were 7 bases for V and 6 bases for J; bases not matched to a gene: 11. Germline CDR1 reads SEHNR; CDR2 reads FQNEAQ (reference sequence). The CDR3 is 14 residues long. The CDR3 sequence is CASTSERESFEQYF. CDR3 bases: TGTGCCAGCACCTCGGAGCGGGAGTCTTTCGAGCAGTACTTC.

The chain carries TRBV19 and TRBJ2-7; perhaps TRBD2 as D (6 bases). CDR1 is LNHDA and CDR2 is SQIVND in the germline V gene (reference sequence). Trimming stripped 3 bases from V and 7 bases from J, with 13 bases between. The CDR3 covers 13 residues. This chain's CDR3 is CASSIELAGEQYF. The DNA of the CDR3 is TGTGCCAGTAGTATCGAACTAGCTGGGGAGCAGTACTTC.

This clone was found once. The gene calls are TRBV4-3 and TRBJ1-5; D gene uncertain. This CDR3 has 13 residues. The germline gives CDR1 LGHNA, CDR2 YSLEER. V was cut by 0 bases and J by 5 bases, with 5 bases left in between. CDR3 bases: TGCGCCAGCAGCCAAGATGGGTATCAGCCCCAGCATTTT. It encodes CASSQDGYQPQHF.

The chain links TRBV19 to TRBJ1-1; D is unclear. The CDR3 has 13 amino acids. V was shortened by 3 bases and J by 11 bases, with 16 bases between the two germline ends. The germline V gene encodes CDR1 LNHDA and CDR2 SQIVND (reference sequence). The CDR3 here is CASSIGPTLNAFF. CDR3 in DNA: TGTGCCAGTAGTATTGGTCCAACACTGAATGCTTTCTTT.

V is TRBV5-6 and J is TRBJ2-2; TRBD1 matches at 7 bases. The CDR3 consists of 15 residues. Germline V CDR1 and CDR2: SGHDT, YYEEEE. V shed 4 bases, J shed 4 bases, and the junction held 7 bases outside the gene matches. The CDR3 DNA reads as TGTGCCAGCAGCGGAAAGGGGGCGGGCACCGGGGAGCTGTTTTTT. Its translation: CASSGKGAGTGELFF.

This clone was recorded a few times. CDR3 sequence (DNA): TGTGCCAGTACCCGTCCGGGACAGGCATTCGGGGAGCTGTTTTTT. Protein product: CASTRPGQAFGELFF. The chain recombines TRBV19 with TRBJ2-2, with 8 bases identical to TRBD1. The CDR3 has 15 residues. The ends lost 7 bases at V and 7 bases at J; junction bases unmatched: 11. Germline V gene lookup returns CDR1 LNHDA and CDR2 SQIVND (reference sequence).

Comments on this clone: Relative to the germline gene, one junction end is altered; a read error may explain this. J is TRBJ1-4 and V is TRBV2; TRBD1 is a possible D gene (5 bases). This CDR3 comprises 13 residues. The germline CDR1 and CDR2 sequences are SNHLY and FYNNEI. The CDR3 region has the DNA TGTGCCAGCAGTCTAGACCTTGACAGCGCCAGCTCTTTT. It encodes CASSLDLDSASSF.

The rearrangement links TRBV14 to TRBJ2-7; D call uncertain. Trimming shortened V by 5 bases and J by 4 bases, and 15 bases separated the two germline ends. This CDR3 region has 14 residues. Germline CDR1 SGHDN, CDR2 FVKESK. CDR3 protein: CASSDGLGWYEQYF. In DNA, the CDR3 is TGTGCCAGCAGCGATGGCTTAGGATGGTACGAGCAGTACTTC.

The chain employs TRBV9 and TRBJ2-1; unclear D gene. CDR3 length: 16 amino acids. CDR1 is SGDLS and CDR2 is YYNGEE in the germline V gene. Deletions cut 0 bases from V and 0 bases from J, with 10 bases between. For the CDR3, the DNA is TGTGCCAGCAGCGTAGTTGGAAGGAGCTCCTACAATGAGCAGTTCTTC. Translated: CASSVVGRSSYNEQFF.

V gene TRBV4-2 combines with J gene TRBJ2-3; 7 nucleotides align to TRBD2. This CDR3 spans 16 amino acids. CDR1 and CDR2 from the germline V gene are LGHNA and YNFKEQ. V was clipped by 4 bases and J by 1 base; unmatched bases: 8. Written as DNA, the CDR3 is TGTGCCAGCAGCCGTGGCGGGAGTAGGGGCACAGATACGCAGTATTTT. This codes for CASSRGGSRGTDTQYF.

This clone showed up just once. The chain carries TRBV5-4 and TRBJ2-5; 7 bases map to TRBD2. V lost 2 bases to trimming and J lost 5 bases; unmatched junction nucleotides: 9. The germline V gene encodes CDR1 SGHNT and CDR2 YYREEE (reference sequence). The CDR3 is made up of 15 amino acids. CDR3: CASSFPSGGAETQYF. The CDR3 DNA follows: TGTGCCAGCAGCTTTCCTAGCGGAGGGGCGGAGACCCAGTACTTC.

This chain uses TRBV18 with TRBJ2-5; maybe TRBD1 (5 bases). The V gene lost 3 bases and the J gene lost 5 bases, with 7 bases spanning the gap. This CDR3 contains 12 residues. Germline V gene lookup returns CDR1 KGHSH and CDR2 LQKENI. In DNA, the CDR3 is TGTGCCAGCTCACCTTCAGGGGAGACCCAGTACTTC. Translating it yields CASSPSGETQYF. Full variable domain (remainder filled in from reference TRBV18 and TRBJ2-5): NAGVMQNPRHLVRRRGQEARLRCSPMKGHSHVYWYRQLPEEGLKFMVYLQKENIIDESGMPKERFSAEFPKEGPSILRIQQVVRGDSAAYFCASSPSGETQYFGPGTRLLVL.

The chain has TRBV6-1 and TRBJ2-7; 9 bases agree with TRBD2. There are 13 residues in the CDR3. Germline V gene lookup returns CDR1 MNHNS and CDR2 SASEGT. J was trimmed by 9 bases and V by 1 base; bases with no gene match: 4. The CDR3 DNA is TGTGCCAGCAGTGAAGTGGCGGGGGGGCGGCAGTACTTC. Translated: CASSEVAGGRQYF.